This T cell receptor (beta chain) emerged from a study of blood T cells in healthy people across ages. Germline V gives CDR1 SQVTM, CDR2 ANQGSEA. Trimming removed 4 bases at V and 6 bases at J, with 16 bases between. This CDR3 spans 13 amino acids. Worth noting for this clonotype: The antigen remains undetermined.

PCR was performed a second time for roughly 7 to 12 cycles using a sample-barcoded 5' primer and a J-beta primer mix. No fewer than 3 million CDR3-containing paired-end reads came from each sample. TCRdb re-called the 5' RACE reads with MiXCR, one entry per CDR3 protein. There are some 880,000 distinct CDR3 sequences in the sample; under 40% occur only once, and 10% to 15% lies in the top ten. Points from the study as a whole: A strong correlation between TCR beta diversity and naive T cell percentage was seen.

Source material: blood. The sequence was obtained from a man in his late teens or twenties in good health. The V call is TRBV29-1, the J call TRBJ2-7; possibly TRBD1 for D (6 bases). The chain's CDR3 is CSVGCRDTGEQYF. CDR3 coding DNA: TGCAGCGTTGGATGCCGGGACACGGGCGAGCAGTACTTC.